Following are 14 T cell receptor beta chains from one sample sequenced in a study of identical twins' blood T cells. Using its own MiXCR run on the 5' RACE reads, TCRdb lists one record per CDR3 protein. The table records hundreds of thousands of distinct CDR3 sequences, 28% of them present only once. Source material: PBMCs. The receptors were sampled from a woman aged 18 to 55 in good health.

The rearrangement links TRBV2 to TRBJ2-3; D is possibly TRBD2 (6 bases). CDR3 length: 13 residues. The V end lost 10 bases, the J end lost 3 bases, and 14 bases lay between the germline ends. Germline V gene lookup returns CDR1 SNHLY and CDR2 FYNNEI. Here the CDR3 DNA reads TGTGCCAACGGAAGACTAGAAACAGATACGCAGTATTTT. Translation gives CANGRLETDTQYF. Combining the CDR3 with reference TRBV2 and TRBJ2-3 gives the whole variable domain EPEVTQTPSHQVTQMGQEVILRCVPISNHLYFYWYRQILGQKVEFLVSFYNNEISEKSEIFDDQFSVERPDGSNFTLKIRSTKLEDSAMYFCANGRLETDTQYFGPGTRLTVL.

The genes are TRBV4-3 and TRBJ2-1; TRBD2 agrees at 11 bases. Germline V gene data show CDR1 as LGHNA and CDR2 as YSLEER. V shed 0 bases and J 4 bases; nucleotides not matched to a gene: 8. There are 18 residues in the CDR3. CDR3 amino acids: CASSQDNIGTSGYNEQFF. CDR3 DNA sequence: TGCGCCAGCAGCCAAGATAACATCGGGACTAGCGGATACAATGAGCAGTTCTTC.

This clonotype was picked up a small number of times. V usage is TRBV6-2 or TRBV6-3 and J usage is TRBJ1-5; no definite D call. CDR1 and CDR2 (germline): MNHEY, SVGEGT. The CDR3 length is 14 residues. The V gene lost 2 bases and the J gene lost 3 bases, with 8 bases spanning the gap. CDR3 in DNA: TGTGCCAGCAGTTACGTGCAGGTCAATCAGCCCCAGCATTTT. Its protein is CASSYVQVNQPQHF.

The genes are TRBV19 and TRBJ2-7; the match to TRBD1 covers 9 bases. V was pared by 3 bases and J by 3 bases, with 3 bases of the junction left unmatched. The CDR3 extends over 14 amino acids. Germline CDR1 is LNHDA and CDR2 is SQIVND (reference sequence). CDR3 DNA: TGTGCCAGTAGTATTACAGGGGGCAACTACGAGCAGTACTTC. This sequence encodes CASSITGGNYEQYF.

V is TRBV10-3 and J is TRBJ2-7, with 7 bases fitting TRBD1. There are 14 residues in the CDR3. Losses at the gene ends were 7 bases for V and 5 bases for J; bases not matched to a gene: 11. The germline CDR1 and CDR2 sequences are ENHRY and SYGVKD. In DNA, the CDR3 is TGTGCCATCACCAAGACAGGGATCATCCACGAGCAGTACTTC. As protein: CAITKTGIIHEQYF.

This clonotype was found a few times. J is TRBJ1-2 and V is TRBV20-1; D remains ambiguous. Per germline, CDR1 DFQATT and CDR2 SNEGSKA (reference sequence). Trimming took 6 bases from V and 2 from J, leaving 19 bases between them. The CDR3 runs 15 residues. The CDR3 here is CSASIGLSRNYGYTF. The DNA of the CDR3 is TGCAGTGCATCGATAGGGTTATCGAGGAACTATGGCTACACCTTC.

V gene TRBV29-1 combines with J gene TRBJ1-1; D is undetermined. The germline gives CDR1 SQVTM, CDR2 ANQGSEA. The V gene lost 7 bases and the J gene lost 1 base, with 10 bases spanning the gap. The CDR3 has 12 amino acids. The CDR3 DNA follows: TGCAGCGGGGTAGCCGCGAACACTGAAGCTTTCTTT. Encoded protein: CSGVAANTEAFF.

The chain is built from TRBV10-3 and TRBJ2-2, with TRBD1 matching over 7 bases. The CDR3 length is 13 residues. CDR1 and CDR2 from the germline V gene are ENHRY and SYGVKD. After removal of 5 bases from V and 5 bases from J, the junction contained 2 bases not matched to a gene. Here the CDR3 reads CAISRQGTGELFF. CDR3 DNA: TGTGCCATCAGTCGACAGGGAACCGGGGAGCTGTTTTTT.

This clonotype was recorded at least ten times. In nucleotides, the CDR3 is TGTGCCAGCAGTTCCTCCCTCTCTAGTAGCGGGGAGACCCAGTACTTC. Protein: CASSSSLSSSGETQYF. V usage is TRBV12-3 or TRBV12-4 and J usage is TRBJ2-5; 7 bases line up with TRBD2. The CDR3 has 16 residues. The trim removed 4 bases at V and 5 bases at J, leaving 13 bases unmatched.

A few counts support this clonotype. This sequence joins TRBV19 and TRBJ1-1; 9 bases agree with TRBD1. With 5 bases clipped from V and 4 bases from J, the junction kept 8 bases outside the gene matches. Germline V gene lookup returns CDR1 LNHDA and CDR2 SQIVND (reference sequence). This CDR3 has 15 amino acids. The DNA of the CDR3 is TGTGCCAGTAGTGTTCCGGGACAGGGAATCACTGAAGCTTTCTTT. As protein: CASSVPGQGITEAFF.

Many counts were recorded for this clonotype. CDR3 coding DNA: TGTGCCAGCAGCTTAGAATTGTGGGGGAGGGCTTTCTTT. Amino acids: CASSLELWGRAFF. This chain uses TRBV7-8 with TRBJ1-1; weak D call: TRBD1 (5 bases). Trimming shortened V by 1 base and J by 11 bases, and 14 bases separated the two germline ends. CDR3 length: 13 residues. Germline V lookup: CDR1 SGHVS, CDR2 FQNEAQ.

The chain couples TRBV7-9 to TRBJ1-1, with unresolved D. This CDR3 is built from 15 residues. Germline CDR1 is SEHNR and CDR2 is FQNEAQ (reference sequence). V was clipped by 1 base and J by 1 base, with 10 bases between them. Here the CDR3 DNA reads TGTGCCAGCAGCTTAGTGGACGGTTCGAACACTGAAGCTTTCTTT. Translating it yields CASSLVDGSNTEAFF.

The chain combines TRBV20-1 with TRBJ2-7, with D uncertain. Trimming pared 0 bases from V and 3 bases from J, leaving 6 bases between. Per germline, CDR1 DFQATT and CDR2 SNEGSKA (reference sequence). The length of the CDR3 is 12 residues. The CDR3 loop is CSAREGFYEQYF. The DNA of the CDR3 is TGCAGTGCTAGAGAGGGCTTCTACGAGCAGTACTTC.

CDR3 amino acids: CASSVSQTSSGELFF. The CDR3 bases are TGTGCCAGCAGCGTATCCCAAACTAGCTCGGGGGAGCTGTTTTTT. The gene calls are TRBV9 and TRBJ2-2, with a tentative D call TRBD2 (6 bases). The CDR3 totals 15 residues. V was cut by 1 base and J by 8 bases, with 15 bases left in between. The germline V gene encodes CDR1 SGDLS and CDR2 YYNGEE. The entire variable domain, with the rest obtained from reference TRBV9 and TRBJ2-2, is as follows: DSGVTQTPKHLITATGQRVTLRCSPRSGDLSVYWYQQSLDQGLQFLIQYYNGEERAKGNILERFSAQQFPDLHSELNLSSLELGDSALYFCASSVSQTSSGELFFGEGSRLTVL.